This T cell receptor (beta chain) came from a study of blood T cell repertoires in COVID-19. Study-level background: Italy, Spain and the United States were the sources of the convalescent and acute COVID-19 samples. Nucleic acid was either cDNA or gDNA, and it came from T cells, B-cell-depleted T cells, or PBMCs.

There are 12 residues in the CDR3. CDR1 SGHRS and CDR2 YFSETQ come from the germline V gene. Trimming left V 8 bases short and J 3 bases short, with 8 bases between. Authors' analysis steps: It was from reference gene primer amplification that nucleated cell counts were estimated. Assay used: immunoSEQ multiplex PCR; TCRdb lists only in-frame clones, some missing. That table gives V, J and clone size, and the DNA gave D and trimming. The repertoire consists of about 250,000 clones, with 83% occurring once and the leading ten covering 5.5%. This TCR derives from a human donor in a cohort sampled during active COVID-19. The V and J genes are TRBV5-1 and TRBJ2-2; D might be TRBD1 (6 bases). The sample consisted of peripheral blood. The CDR3 DNA sequence: TGCGCCAGTTCAGGGGACACCGGGGAGCTGTTTTTT. It encodes CASSGDTGELFF.